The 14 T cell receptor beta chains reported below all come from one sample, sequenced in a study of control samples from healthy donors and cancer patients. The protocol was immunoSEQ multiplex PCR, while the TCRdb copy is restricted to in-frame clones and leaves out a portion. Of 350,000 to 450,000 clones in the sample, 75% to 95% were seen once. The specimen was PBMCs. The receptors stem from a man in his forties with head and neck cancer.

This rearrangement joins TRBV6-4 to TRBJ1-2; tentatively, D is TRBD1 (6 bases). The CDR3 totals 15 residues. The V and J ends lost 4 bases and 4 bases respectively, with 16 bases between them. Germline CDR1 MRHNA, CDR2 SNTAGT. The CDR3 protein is CASSVFSTGPYGYTF. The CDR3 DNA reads TGTGCCAGCAGTGTATTTTCTACAGGGCCCTATGGCTACACCTTC.

The CDR3 here is CASSYTREKHSEQYF. Here the CDR3 DNA reads TGTGCCAGCAGCTACACACGGGAGAAGCATTCCGAGCAGTACTTC. The V and J genes are TRBV6-5 and TRBJ2-7; D possibly corresponds to TRBD2 (6 bases). Germline loops: CDR1 MNHEY, CDR2 SVGAGI. Trimming cost V 6 bases and J 6 bases, with 21 bases left between them. This CDR3 spans 15 amino acids.

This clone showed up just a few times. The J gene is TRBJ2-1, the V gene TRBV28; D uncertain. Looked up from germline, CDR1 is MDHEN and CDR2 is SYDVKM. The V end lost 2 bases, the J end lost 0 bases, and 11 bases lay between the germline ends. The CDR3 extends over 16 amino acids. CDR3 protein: CASSLVRTPSYNEQFF. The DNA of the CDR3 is TGTGCCAGCAGTTTAGTTCGGACCCCCTCCTACAATGAGCAGTTCTTC. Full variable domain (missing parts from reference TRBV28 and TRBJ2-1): DVKVTQSSRYLVKRTGEKVFLECVQDMDHENMFWYRQDPGLGLRLIYFSYDVKMKEKGDIPEGYSVSREKKERFSLILESASTNQTSMYLCASSLVRTPSYNEQFFGPGTRLTVL.

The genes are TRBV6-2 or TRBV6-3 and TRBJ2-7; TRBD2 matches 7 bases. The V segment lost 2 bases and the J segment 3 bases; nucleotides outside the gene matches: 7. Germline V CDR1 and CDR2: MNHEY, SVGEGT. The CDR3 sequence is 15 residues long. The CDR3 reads CASSYPPSGVYEQYF. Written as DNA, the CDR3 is TGTGCCAGCAGTTACCCCCCCAGCGGGGTCTACGAGCAGTACTTC.

For the CDR3, the DNA is TGCGCCAGCAGCCAGTCCAGGGGAAGCGAGCAGTACTTC. It yields the protein CASSQSRGSEQYF. The chain recombines TRBV10-1 with TRBJ2-7; a weak D match, TRBD1 (6 bases). This CDR3 region has 13 residues. V lost 6 bases and J 6 bases, leaving 15 bases between the germline ends. Germline V gene sequence: CDR1 WNHNN, CDR2 SYGVQD (reference sequence).

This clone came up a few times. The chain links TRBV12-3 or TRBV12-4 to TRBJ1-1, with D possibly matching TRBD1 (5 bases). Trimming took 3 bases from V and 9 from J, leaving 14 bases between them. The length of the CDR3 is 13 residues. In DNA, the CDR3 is TGTGCCAGCAGTTTGAGGTCAGGGACTAAAGCTTTCTTT. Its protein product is CASSLRSGTKAFF.

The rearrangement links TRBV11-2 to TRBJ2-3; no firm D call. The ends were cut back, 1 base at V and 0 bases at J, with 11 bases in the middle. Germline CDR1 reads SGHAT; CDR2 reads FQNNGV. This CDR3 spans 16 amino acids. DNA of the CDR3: TGTGCCAGCAGCTTAGGTATGGGTATTAGCACAGATACGCAGTATTTT. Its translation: CASSLGMGISTDTQYF.

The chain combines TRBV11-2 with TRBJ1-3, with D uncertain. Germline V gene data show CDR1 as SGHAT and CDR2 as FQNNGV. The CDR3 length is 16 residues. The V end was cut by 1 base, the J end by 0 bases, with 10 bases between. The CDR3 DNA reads TGTGCCAGCAGCTTAGTTGGGAAAAGCTCTGGAAACACCATATATTTT. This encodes CASSLVGKSSGNTIYF.

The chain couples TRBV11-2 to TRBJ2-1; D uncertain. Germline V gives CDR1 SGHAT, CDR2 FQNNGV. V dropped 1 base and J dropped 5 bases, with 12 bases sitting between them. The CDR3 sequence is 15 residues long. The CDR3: CASSLGVSADNEQFF. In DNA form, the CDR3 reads TGTGCCAGCAGCTTAGGGGTCAGCGCGGACAATGAGCAGTTCTTC.

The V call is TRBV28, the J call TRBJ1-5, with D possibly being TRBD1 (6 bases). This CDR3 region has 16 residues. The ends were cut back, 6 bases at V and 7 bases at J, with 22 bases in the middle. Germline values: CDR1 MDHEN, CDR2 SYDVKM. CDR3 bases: TGTGCCAGCAGGACCAATCGGATTCAGGGGACGCAGCCCCAGCATTTT. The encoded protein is CASRTNRIQGTQPQHF.

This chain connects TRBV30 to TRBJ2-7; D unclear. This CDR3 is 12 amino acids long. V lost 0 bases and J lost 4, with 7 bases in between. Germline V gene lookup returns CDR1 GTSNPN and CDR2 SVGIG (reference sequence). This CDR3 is CAWSVLRYEQYF. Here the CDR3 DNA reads TGTGCCTGGAGTGTACTTCGGTACGAGCAGTACTTC.

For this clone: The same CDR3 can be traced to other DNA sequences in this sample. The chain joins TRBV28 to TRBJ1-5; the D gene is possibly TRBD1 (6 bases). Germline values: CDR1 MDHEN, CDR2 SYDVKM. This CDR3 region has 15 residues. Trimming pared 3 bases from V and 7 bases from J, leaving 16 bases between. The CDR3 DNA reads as TGTGCCAGCAGTTTCGTATCAGGAGGGGGGCAGCCCCAGCATTTT. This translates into CASSFVSGGGQPQHF.

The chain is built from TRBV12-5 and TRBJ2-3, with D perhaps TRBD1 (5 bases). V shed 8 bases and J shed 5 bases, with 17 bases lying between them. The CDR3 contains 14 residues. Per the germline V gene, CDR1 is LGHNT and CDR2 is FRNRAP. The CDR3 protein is CASRAQTTGDTQYF. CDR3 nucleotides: TGTGCTAGTAGAGCCCAAACAACAGGAGATACGCAGTATTTT.

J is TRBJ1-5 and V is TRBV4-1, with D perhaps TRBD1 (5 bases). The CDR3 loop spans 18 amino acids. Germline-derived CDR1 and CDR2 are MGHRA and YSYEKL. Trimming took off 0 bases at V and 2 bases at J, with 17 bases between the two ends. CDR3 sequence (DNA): TGCGCCAGCAGCCAAGATACTTCGGGGGTTGCGGGCAATCAGCCCCAGCATTTT. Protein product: CASSQDTSGVAGNQPQHF.